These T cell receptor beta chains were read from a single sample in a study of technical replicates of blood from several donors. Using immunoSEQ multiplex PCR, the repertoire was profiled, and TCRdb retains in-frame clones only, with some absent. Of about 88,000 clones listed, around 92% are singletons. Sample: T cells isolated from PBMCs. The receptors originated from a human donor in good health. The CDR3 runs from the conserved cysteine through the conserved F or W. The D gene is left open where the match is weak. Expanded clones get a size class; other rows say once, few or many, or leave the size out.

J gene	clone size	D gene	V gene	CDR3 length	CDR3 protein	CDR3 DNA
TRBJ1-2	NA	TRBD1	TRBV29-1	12	CSVEGQGWGYTF	TGCAGCGTTGAGGGACAGGGCTGGGGCTACACCTTC
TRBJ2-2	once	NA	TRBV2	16	CASSLHGGLNTGELFF	TGTGCCAGCTCCCTCCACGGGGGATTGAACACCGGGGAGCTGTTTTTT
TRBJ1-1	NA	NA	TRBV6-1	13	CASSAAGGTEAFF	TGTGCCAGCAGTGCCGCCGGGGGCACTGAAGCTTTCTTT
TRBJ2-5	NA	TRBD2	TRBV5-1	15	CASRRTGTTQETQYF	TGCGCCAGCAGGCGTACCGGGACTACCCAAGAGACCCAGTACTTC
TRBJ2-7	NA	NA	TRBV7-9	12	CASSSTAYEQYF	TGTGCCAGCAGCTCTACTGCCTACGAGCAGTACTTC
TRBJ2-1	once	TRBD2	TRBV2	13	CASTASGYNEQFF	TGTGCCAGCACGGCTAGCGGTTACAATGAGCAGTTCTTC
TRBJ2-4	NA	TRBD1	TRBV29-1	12	CSVVGGQNIQYF	TGCAGCGTTGTAGGGGGCCAAAACATTCAGTACTTC
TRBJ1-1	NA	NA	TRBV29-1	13	CSVSEGRNTEAFF	TGCAGCGTCTCCGAGGGCAGAAACACTGAAGCTTTCTTT
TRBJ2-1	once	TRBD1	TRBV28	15	CASSPGTAWDNEQFF	TGTGCCAGCAGTCCGGGGACAGCCTGGGACAATGAGCAGTTCTTC
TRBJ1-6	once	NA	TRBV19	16	CASSQGGSSYNSPLHF	TGTGCCAGTAGCCAAGGTGGGAGCTCCTATAATTCACCCCTCCACTTT
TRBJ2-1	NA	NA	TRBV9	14	CASSVTGIHNEQFF	TGTGCCAGCAGCGTGACCGGGATACACAATGAGCAGTTCTTC
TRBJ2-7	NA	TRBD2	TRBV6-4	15	CASSVTSGRGYEQYF	TGTGCCAGCAGTGTAACTAGCGGGAGGGGTTACGAGCAGTACTTC
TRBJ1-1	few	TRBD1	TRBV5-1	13	CASSFDRATEAFF	TGCGCCAGCAGCTTCGACAGGGCCACTGAAGCTTTCTTT
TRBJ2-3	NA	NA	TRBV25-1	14	CASSSGVAADTQYF	TGTGCCAGCAGTAGCGGAGTTGCCGCAGATACGCAGTATTTT
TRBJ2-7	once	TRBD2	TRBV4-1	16	CASSQEWASGGYEQYF	TGTGCCAGCAGCCAAGAATGGGCTAGCGGGGGATACGAGCAGTACTTC
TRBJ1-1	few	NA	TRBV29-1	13	CSVEGGETTEAFF	TGCAGCGTTGAAGGGGGCGAGACCACTGAAGCTTTCTTT
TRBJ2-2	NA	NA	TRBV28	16	CASSLGYRVEAGELFF	TGTGCCAGCAGTTTAGGGTACAGGGTGGAGGCCGGGGAGCTGTTTTTT
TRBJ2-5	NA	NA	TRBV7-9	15	CASSYLFGAGETQYF	TGTGCCAGCAGCTATTTGTTCGGAGCGGGTGAGACCCAGTACTTC
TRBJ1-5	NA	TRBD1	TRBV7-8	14	CASSLDRGLQPQHF	TGTGCCAGCAGCTTAGACAGGGGGCTACAGCCCCAGCATTTT
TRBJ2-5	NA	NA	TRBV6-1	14	CASSEPGKQETQYF	TGTGCCAGCAGTGAACCAGGAAAGCAAGAGACCCAGTACTTC
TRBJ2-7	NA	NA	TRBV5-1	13	CASSLGENYEQYF	TGCGCCAGCAGCTTGGGGGAGAACTACGAGCAGTACTTC
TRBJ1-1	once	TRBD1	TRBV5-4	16	CASSSGQGAMWTEAFF	TGTGCCAGCAGCTCCGGACAGGGGGCTATGTGGACTGAAGCTTTCTTT
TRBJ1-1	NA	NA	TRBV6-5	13	CASSYTRVTEAFF	TGTGCCAGCAGTTACACCAGGGTCACTGAAGCTTTCTTT